This T cell receptor (beta chain) was sequenced during a study of blood T cell repertoires in COVID-19. Across the study: The United States, Italy and Spain provided the acute and convalescent COVID-19 samples.

This CDR3 has 13 residues. Trimming removed 0 bases at V and 8 bases at J, with 9 bases between. Germline V gene lookup returns CDR1 SGHDT and CDR2 YYEEEE. TCRdb keeps only in-frame clones here, not all; method: immunoSEQ multiplex PCR. The repertoire holds roughly 55,000 clones, about 82% seen once, with about 10% in the top ten. This clone was seen once. V usage is TRBV5-6 and J usage is TRBJ2-1; D ambiguous. The sequence derives from a man between 65 and 85 years old with active COVID-19. Sequencing used peripheral blood. CDR3 loop: CASSLVGRDEQFF. For the CDR3, the DNA is TGTGCCAGCAGCTTGGTTGGCCGTGATGAGCAGTTCTTC.